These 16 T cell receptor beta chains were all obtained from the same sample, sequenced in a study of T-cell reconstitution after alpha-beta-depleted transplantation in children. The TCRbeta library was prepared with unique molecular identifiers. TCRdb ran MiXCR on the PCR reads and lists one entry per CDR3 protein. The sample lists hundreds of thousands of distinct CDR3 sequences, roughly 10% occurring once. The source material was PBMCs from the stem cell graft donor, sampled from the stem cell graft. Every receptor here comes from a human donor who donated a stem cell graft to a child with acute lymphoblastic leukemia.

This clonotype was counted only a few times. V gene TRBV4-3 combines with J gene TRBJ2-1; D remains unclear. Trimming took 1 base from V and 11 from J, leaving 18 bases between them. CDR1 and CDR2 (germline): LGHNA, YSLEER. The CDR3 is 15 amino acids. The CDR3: CASSQGWAQENQQFF. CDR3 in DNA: TGCGCCAGCAGCCAAGGATGGGCCCAGGAGAATCAGCAGTTCTTC.

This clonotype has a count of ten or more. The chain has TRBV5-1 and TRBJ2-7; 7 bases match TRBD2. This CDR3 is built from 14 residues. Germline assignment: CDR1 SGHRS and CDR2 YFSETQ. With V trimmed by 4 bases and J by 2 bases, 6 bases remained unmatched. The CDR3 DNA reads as TGCGCCAGCAGCGAGACTAGCCGAGCCTACGAGCAGTACTTC. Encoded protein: CASSETSRAYEQYF.

Here the CDR3 DNA reads TGTGCCAGCAGTTACCCGGGTCGGGGCGGCTACACCTTC. Translating it yields CASSYPGRGGYTF. The chain carries TRBV6-6 and TRBJ1-2; TRBD1 might be the D (5 bases). The CDR3 loop spans 13 amino acids. V lost 2 bases to trimming and J lost 8 bases, with 12 bases between them. Per the germline V gene, CDR1 is MNHNY and CDR2 is SVGAGI (reference sequence).

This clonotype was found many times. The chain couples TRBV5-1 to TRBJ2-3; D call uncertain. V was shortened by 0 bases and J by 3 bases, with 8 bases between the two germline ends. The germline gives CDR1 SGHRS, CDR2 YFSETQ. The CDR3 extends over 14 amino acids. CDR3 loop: CASSLADLTDTQYF. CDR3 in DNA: TGCGCCAGCAGCTTGGCCGATTTGACAGATACGCAGTATTTT.

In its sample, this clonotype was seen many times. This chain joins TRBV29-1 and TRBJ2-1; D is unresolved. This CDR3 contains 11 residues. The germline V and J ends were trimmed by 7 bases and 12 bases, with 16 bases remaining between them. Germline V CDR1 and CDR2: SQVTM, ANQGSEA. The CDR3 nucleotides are TGCAGCGCCTCCACCCTCCCCGGGCAGTTCTTC. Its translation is CSASTLPGQFF.

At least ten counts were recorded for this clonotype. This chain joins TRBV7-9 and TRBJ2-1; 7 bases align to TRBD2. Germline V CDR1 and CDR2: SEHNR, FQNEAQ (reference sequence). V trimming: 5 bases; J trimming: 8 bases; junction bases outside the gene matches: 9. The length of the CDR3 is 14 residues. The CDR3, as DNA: TGTGCCAGCAGCCGCCTAGGAGGACTAGATGAGCAGTTCTTC. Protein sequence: CASSRLGGLDEQFF.

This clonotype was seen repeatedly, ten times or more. The DNA of the CDR3 is TGCAGTGCTATTGGGTTTAATGAAAAACTGTTTTTT. Encoded protein: CSAIGFNEKLFF. This sequence joins TRBV20-1 and TRBJ1-4, with D uncertain. From germline, CDR1 is DFQATT and CDR2 SNEGSKA (reference sequence). CDR3 length: 12 amino acids. V lost 4 bases and J lost 4, with 7 bases in between.

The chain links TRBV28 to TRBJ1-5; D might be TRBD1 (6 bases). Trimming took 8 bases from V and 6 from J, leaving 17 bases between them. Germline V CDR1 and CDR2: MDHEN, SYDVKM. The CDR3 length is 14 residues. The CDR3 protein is CASHPTGLAQPQHF. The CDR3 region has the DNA TGTGCCAGCCACCCCACAGGGTTAGCTCAGCCCCAGCATTTT.

In DNA form, the CDR3 reads TGTGCCAGCAGCCCGGGGCTAGGGGGGAATGAGCAGTTCTTC. Encoded protein: CASSPGLGGNEQFF. V gene TRBV4-2 combines with J gene TRBJ2-1; perhaps D is TRBD1 or TRBD2 (6 bases each). Looked up from germline, CDR1 is LGHNA and CDR2 is YNFKEQ. V was shortened by 4 bases and J by 7 bases, with 14 bases between the two germline ends. This CDR3 has 14 amino acids.

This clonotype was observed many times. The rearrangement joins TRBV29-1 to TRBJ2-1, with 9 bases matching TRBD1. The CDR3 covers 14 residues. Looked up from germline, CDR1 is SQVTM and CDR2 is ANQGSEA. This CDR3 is CSTRDRASYNEQFF. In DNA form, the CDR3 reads TGCTCCACCCGGGACAGGGCCTCCTACAATGAGCAGTTCTTC.

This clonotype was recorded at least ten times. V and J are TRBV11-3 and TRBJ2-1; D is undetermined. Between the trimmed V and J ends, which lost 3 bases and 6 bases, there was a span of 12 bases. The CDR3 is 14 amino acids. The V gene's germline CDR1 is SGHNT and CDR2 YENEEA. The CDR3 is CASSFLPGLNEQFF. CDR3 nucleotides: TGTGCCAGCAGCTTCCTACCCGGGCTCAATGAGCAGTTCTTC.

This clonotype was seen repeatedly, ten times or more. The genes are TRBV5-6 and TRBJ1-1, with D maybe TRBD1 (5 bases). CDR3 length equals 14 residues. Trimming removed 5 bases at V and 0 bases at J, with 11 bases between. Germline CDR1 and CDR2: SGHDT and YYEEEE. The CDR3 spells CASRAWGVNTEAFF. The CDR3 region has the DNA TGTGCCAGCAGAGCCTGGGGGGTGAACACTGAAGCTTTCTTT.

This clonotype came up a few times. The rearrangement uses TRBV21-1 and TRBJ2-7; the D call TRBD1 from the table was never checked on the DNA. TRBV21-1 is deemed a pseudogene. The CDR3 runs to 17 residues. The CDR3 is CASSKSPVPKSYYEQYF. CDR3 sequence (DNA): TGTGCCAGCAGCAAGTCCCCAGTGCCTAAATCCTACTACGAGCAGTACTTC.

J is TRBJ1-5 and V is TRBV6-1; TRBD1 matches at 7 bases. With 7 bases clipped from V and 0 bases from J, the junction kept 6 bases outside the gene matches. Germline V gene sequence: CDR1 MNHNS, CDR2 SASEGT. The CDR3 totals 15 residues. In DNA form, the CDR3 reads TGTGCCAGCACTAAAGGGACAGATAGCAATCAGCCCCAGCATTTT. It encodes CASTKGTDSNQPQHF.

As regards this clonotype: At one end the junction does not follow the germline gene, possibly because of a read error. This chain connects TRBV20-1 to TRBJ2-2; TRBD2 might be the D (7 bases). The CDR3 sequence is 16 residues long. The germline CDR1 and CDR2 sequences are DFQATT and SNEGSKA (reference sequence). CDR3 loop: CCARGGGAGNTGELFF. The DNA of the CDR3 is TGCTGTGCTAGGGGGGGGGGCGCGGGGAACACCGGGGAGCTGTTTTTT.

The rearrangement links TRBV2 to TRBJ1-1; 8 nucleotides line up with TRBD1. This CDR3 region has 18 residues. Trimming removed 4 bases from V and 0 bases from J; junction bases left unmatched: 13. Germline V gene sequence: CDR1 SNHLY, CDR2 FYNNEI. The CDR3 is CASSGNTGQGRMNTEAFF. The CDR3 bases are TGTGCCAGCAGTGGCAATACTGGACAGGGACGAATGAACACTGAAGCTTTCTTT. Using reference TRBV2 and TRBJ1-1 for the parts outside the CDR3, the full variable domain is EPEVTQTPSHQVTQMGQEVILRCVPISNHLYFYWYRQILGQKVEFLVSFYNNEISEKSEIFDDQFSVERPDGSNFTLKIRSTKLEDSAMYFCASSGNTGQGRMNTEAFFGQGTRLTVV.